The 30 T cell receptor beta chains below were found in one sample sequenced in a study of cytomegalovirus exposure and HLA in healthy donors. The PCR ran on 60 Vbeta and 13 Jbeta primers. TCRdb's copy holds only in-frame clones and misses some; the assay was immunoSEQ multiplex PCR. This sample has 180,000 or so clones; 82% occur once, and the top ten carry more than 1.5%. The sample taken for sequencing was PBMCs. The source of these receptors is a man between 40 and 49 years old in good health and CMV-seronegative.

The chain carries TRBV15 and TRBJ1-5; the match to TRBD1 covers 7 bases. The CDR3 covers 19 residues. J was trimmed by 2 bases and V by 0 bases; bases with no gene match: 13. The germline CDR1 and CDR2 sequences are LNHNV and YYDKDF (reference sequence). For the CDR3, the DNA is TGTGCCACCAGCAGAGATAAGGGCAGGGGGTGGAGTGGCAATCAGCCCCAGCATTTT. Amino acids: CATSRDKGRGWSGNQPQHF.

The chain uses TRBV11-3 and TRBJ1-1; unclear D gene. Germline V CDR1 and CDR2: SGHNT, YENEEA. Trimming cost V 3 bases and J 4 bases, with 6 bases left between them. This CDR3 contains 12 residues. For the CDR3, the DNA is TGTGCCAGCAGCTTCACAGTCACTGAAGCTTTCTTT. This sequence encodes CASSFTVTEAFF.

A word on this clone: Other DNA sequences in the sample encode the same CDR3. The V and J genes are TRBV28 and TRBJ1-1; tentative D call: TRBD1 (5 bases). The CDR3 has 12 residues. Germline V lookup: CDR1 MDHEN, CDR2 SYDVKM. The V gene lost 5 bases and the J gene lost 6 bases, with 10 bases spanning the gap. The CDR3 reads CASSPQGSEAFF. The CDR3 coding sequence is TGTGCCAGCAGTCCTCAGGGATCTGAAGCTTTCTTT.

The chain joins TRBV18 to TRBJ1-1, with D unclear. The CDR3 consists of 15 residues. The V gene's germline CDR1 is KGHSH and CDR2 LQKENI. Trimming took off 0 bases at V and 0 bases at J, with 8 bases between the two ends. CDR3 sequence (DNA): TGTGCCAGCTCACCACCGGCCAGGATGAACACTGAAGCTTTCTTT. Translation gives CASSPPARMNTEAFF. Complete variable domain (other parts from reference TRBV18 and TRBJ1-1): NAGVMQNPRHLVRRRGQEARLRCSPMKGHSHVYWYRQLPEEGLKFMVYLQKENIIDESGMPKERFSAEFPKEGPSILRIQQVVRGDSAAYFCASSPPARMNTEAFFGQGTRLTVV.

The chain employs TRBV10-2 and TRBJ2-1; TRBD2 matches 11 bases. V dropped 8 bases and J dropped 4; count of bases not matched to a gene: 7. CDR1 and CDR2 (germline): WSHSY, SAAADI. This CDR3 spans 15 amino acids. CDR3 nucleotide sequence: TGCGCCAGCCGACTAGCGGGGTCCCCTTACAATGAGCAGTTCTTC. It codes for CASRLAGSPYNEQFF.

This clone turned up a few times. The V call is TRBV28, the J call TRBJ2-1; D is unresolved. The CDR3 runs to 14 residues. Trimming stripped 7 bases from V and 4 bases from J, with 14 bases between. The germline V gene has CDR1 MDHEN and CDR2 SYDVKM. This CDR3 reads CASTIPDSYNEQFF. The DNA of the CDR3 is TGTGCCAGCACCATACCCGACTCTTACAATGAGCAGTTCTTC.

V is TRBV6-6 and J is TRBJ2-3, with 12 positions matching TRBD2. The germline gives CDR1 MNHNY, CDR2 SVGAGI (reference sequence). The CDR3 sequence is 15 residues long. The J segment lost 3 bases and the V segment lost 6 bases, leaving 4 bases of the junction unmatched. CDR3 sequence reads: CASSFGLAGTDTQYF. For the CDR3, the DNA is TGTGCCAGCAGCTTCGGACTAGCGGGGACAGATACGCAGTATTTT.

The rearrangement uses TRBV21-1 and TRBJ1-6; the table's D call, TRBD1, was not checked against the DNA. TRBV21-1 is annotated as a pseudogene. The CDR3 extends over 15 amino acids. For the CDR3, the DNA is TGTGCCAGCAGCAAAAGGGCAGGGGAAAATTCACCCCTCCACTTT. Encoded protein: CASSKRAGENSPLHF.

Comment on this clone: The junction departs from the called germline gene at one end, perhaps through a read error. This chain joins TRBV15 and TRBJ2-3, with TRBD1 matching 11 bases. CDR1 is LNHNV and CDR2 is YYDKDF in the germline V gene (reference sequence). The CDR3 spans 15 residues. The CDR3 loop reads CVTSSARTGGLSQYF. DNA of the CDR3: TGTGTCACCAGCAGCGCCCGGACAGGGGGCCTTTCCCAGTATTTT.

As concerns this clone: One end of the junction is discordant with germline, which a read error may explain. The DNA for the CDR3 is TGTTCCAGCAGCTCATTTCGGCAGACTTCCTACGAGCAGTACTTC. Its translation is CSSSSFRQTSYEQYF. This chain uses TRBV7-9 with TRBJ2-7, with no clear D. Germline CDR1 SEHNR, CDR2 FQNEAQ (reference sequence). The CDR3 covers 15 residues.

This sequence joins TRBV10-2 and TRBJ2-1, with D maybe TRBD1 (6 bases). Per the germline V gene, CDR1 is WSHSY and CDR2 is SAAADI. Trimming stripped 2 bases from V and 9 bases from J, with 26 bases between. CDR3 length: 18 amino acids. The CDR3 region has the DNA TGCGCCAGCAGTGAGATCGAATCTGGGGGACACGGGCTCGGTGAGCAGTTCTTC. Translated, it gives CASSEIESGGHGLGEQFF.

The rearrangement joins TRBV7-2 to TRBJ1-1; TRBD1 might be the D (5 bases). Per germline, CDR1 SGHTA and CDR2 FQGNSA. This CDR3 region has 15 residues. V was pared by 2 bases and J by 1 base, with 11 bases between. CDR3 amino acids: CASSLMVQANTEAFF. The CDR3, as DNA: TGTGCCAGCAGCTTAATGGTACAGGCGAACACTGAAGCTTTCTTT.

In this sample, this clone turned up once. CDR3 protein: CASSLTGVYTF. The CDR3 DNA sequence: TGTGCCAGCAGCCTTACGGGAGTCTACACCTTC. The chain uses TRBV7-2 and TRBJ1-2; no clear D. The CDR3 loop spans 11 amino acids. The germline gives CDR1 SGHTA, CDR2 FQGNSA. V was trimmed by 5 bases and J by 10 bases, leaving 11 bases between them.

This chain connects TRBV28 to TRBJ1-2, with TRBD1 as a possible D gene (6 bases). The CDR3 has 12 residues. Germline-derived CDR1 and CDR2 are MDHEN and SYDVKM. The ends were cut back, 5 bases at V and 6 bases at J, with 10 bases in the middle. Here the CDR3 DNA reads TGTGCCAGCAGTGGGGACACTCATGGCTACACCTTC. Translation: CASSGDTHGYTF.

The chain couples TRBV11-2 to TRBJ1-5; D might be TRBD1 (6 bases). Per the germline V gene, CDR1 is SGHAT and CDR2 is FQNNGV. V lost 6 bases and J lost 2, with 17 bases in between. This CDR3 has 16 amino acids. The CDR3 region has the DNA TGTGCCAGCAGTCCTACCAGGGCAGGGGGCAATCAGCCCCAGCATTTT. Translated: CASSPTRAGGNQPQHF.

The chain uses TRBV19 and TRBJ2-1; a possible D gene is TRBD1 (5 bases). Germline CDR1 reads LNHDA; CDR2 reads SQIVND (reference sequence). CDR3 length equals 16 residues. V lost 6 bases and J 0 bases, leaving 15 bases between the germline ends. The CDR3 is CASRGGAGISYNEQFF. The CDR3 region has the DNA TGTGCCAGTAGGGGTGGGGCTGGAATCTCCTACAATGAGCAGTTCTTC.

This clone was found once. The CDR3 DNA follows: TGTGCCAGTAGTATAGGCAGTGGCGGAGGTTACTACGAGCAGTACTTC. Translation: CASSIGSGGGYYEQYF. J is TRBJ2-7 and V is TRBV19; the D gene is possibly TRBD2 (5 bases). Germline values: CDR1 LNHDA, CDR2 SQIVND (reference sequence). V was clipped by 1 base and J by 3 bases, with 16 bases between them. The CDR3 covers 16 residues.

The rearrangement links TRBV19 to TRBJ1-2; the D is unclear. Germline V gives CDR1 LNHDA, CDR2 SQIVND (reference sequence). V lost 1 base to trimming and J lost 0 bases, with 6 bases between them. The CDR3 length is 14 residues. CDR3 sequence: CASSIGRANYGYTF. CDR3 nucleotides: TGTGCCAGTAGTATAGGCCGGGCTAACTATGGCTACACCTTC.

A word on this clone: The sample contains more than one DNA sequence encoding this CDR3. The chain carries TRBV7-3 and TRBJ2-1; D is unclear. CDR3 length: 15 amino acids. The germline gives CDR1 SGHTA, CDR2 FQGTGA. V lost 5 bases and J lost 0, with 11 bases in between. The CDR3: CASSLIPSSYNEQFF. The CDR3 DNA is TGTGCCAGCAGCCTTATTCCCAGCTCCTACAATGAGCAGTTCTTC.

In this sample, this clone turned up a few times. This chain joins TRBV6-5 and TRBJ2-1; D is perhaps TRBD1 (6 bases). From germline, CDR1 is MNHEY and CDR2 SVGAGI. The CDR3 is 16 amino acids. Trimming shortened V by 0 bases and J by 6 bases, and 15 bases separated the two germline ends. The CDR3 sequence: CASSYSRNRAGNEQFF. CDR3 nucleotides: TGTGCCAGCAGTTACTCGAGAAACAGGGCGGGCAATGAGCAGTTCTTC.

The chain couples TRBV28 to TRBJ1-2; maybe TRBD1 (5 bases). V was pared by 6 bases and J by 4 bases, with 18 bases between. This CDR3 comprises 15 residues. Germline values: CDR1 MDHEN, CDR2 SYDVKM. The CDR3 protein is CASSLPNVQVYGYTF. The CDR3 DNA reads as TGTGCCAGCAGCCTACCTAACGTACAGGTCTATGGCTACACCTTC.

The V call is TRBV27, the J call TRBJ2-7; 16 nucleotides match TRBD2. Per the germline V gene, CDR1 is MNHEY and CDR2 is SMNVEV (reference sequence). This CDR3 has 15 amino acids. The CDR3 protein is CASRKGLAGGDEQYF. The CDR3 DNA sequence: TGTGCTTCCCGAAAGGGACTAGCGGGAGGGGACGAGCAGTACTTC.

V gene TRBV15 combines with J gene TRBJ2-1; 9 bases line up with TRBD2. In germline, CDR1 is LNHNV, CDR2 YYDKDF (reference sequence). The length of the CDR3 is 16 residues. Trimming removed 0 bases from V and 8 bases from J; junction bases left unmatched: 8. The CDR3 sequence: CATSRDLASGVDEQFF. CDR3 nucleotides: TGTGCCACCAGCAGAGATCTAGCTAGCGGGGTGGATGAGCAGTTCTTC. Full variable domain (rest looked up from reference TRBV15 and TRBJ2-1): DAMVIQNPRYQVTQFGKPVTLSCSQTLNHNVMYWYQQKSSQAPKLLFHYYDKDFNNEADTPDNFQSRRPNTSFCFLDIRSPGLGDTAMYLCATSRDLASGVDEQFFGPGTRLTVL.

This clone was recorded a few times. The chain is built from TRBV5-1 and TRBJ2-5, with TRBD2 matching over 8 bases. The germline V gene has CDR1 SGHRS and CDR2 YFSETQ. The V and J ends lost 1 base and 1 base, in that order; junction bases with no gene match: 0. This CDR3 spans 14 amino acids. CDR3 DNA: TGCGCCAGCAGCTTGACTAGCGGCCAAGAGACCCAGTACTTC. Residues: CASSLTSGQETQYF.

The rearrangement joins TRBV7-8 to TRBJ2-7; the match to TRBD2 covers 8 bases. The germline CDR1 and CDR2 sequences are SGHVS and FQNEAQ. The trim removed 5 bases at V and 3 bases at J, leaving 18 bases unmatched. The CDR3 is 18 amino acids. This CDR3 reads CASSAFPREGRGVYEQYF. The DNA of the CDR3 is TGTGCCAGCAGCGCATTCCCCCGGGAGGGGCGGGGGGTCTACGAGCAGTACTTC. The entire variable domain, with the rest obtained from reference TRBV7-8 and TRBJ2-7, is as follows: GAGVSQSPRYKVAKRGQDVALRCDPISGHVSLFWYQQALGQGPEFLTYFQNEAQLDKSGLPSDRFFAERPEGSVSTLKIQRTQQEDSAVYLCASSAFPREGRGVYEQYFGPGTRLTVT.

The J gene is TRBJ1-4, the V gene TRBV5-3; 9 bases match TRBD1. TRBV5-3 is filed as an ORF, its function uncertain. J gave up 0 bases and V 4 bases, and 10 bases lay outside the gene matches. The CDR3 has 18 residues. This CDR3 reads CARSPGNDRGATNEKLFF. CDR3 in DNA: TGTGCCAGAAGCCCTGGGAACGACAGGGGGGCAACTAATGAAAAACTGTTTTTT.

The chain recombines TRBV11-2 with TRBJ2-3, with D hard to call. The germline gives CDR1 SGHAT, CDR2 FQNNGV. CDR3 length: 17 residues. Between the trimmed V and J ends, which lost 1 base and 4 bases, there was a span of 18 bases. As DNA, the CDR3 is TGTGCCAGCAGCTTAGTGTCCGCCTTATTCAGCGCAGATACGCAGTATTTT. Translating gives CASSLVSALFSADTQYF.

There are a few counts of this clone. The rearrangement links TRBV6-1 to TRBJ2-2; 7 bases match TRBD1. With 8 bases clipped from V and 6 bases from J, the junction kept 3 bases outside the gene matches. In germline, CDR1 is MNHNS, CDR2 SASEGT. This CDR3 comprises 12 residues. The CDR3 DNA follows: TGTGCCAGCTCACAGGGGTCCGGGGAGCTGTTTTTT. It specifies CASSQGSGELFF.

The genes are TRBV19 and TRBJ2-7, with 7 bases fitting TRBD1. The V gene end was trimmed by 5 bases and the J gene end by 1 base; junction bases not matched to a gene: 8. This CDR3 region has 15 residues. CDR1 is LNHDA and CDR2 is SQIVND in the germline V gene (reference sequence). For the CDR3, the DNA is TGTGCCAGTAGTCCACTGACACAGGGGTCCTACGAGCAGTACTTC. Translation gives CASSPLTQGSYEQYF.

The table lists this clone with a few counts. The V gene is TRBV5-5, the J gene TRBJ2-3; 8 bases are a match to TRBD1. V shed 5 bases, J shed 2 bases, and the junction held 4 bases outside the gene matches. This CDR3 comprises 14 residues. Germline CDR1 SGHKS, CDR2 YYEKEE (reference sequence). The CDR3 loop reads CASSTGGNTDTQYF. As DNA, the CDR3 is TGTGCCAGCAGTACAGGGGGGAACACAGATACGCAGTATTTT.